These 27 T cell receptor beta chains were all obtained from the same sample, sequenced in a study of OX40 agonist ivuxolimab in advanced cancers. Here immunoSEQ multiplex PCR was the method, and the copy in TCRdb shows in-frame clones only, minus some. The data hold about 46,000 clones, with 65% to 85% observed a single time. Specimen: CD4+ or CD8+ T cells sorted from blood, collected in a trial of the OX40 agonist ivuxolimab. The receptors derive from an adult with an advanced solid tumor such as melanoma, head and neck, liver or kidney cancer.

V is TRBV10-3 and J is TRBJ1-4, with a tentative D call TRBD1 (6 bases). CDR3 length: 15 amino acids. V lost 2 bases and J 8 bases, leaving 15 bases between the germline ends. Germline V CDR1 and CDR2: ENHRY, SYGVKD. The CDR3: CAISEGSGRGEKLFF. CDR3 coding DNA: TGTGCCATCAGTGAGGGTAGCGGCAGGGGAGAAAAACTGTTTTTT.

The rearrangement links TRBV28 to TRBJ2-1, with D possibly being TRBD1 (6 bases). V lost 2 bases and J lost 9, with 8 bases in between. Germline V CDR1 and CDR2: MDHEN, SYDVKM. The CDR3 loop spans 12 amino acids. CDR3 sequence: CASSLLRGEQFF. The CDR3 nucleotides read TGTGCCAGCAGTTTACTCAGGGGTGAGCAGTTCTTC.

The genes are TRBV30 and TRBJ1-6; 8 nucleotides agree with TRBD1. Germline CDR1 and CDR2: GTSNPN and SVGIG (reference sequence). This CDR3 contains 13 residues. Trimming at V came to 6 bases and at J to 10 bases, leaving 8 bases not matched to a gene. CDR3 region: CACGTGYESPLHF. The CDR3, as DNA: TGTGCCTGCGGGACAGGATATGAATCACCCCTCCACTTT.

This sequence joins TRBV27 and TRBJ2-2; 8 nucleotides match TRBD2. V gave up 0 bases and J gave up 7 bases; unmatched junction bases: 7. CDR1 and CDR2 from the germline V gene are MNHEY and SMNVEV (reference sequence). The CDR3 extends over 16 amino acids. Here the CDR3 DNA reads TGTGCCAGCAGTTTATCGGTTAGACTAGCGTACGGGGAGCTGTTTTTT. As protein: CASSLSVRLAYGELFF.

The rearrangement links TRBV6-5 to TRBJ2-5; 9 nucleotides align to TRBD2. The CDR3 extends over 15 amino acids. Trimming at V came to 5 bases and at J to 2 bases, leaving 6 bases not matched to a gene. CDR1 and CDR2 from the germline V gene are MNHEY and SVGAGI. The CDR3 protein is CASSSTSGLQETQYF. Written as DNA, the CDR3 is TGTGCCAGCAGTAGCACTAGCGGGCTTCAAGAGACCCAGTACTTC.

V gene TRBV4-2 combines with J gene TRBJ1-1, with 7 bases that match TRBD1. Losses at the gene ends were 0 bases for V and 7 bases for J; bases not matched to a gene: 17. Germline CDR1 and CDR2: LGHNA and YNFKEQ. The CDR3 is 18 amino acids. The CDR3 loop reads CASSQESLNGGYRGEAFF. CDR3 coding DNA: TGTGCCAGCAGCCAAGAATCATTGAATGGGGGCTACAGGGGTGAAGCTTTCTTT.

The chain links TRBV19 to TRBJ2-2, with D possibly TRBD1 on 5 matching bases. Germline V gives CDR1 LNHDA, CDR2 SQIVND (reference sequence). The CDR3 loop spans 14 amino acids. The V end lost 5 bases, the J end lost 1 base, and 8 bases lay between the germline ends. CDR3 amino acids: CASSADRNTGELFF. CDR3 sequence (DNA): TGTGCCAGTAGTGCCGACAGGAACACCGGGGAGCTGTTTTTT.

About this clone itself: The sample has other DNA sequences that encode this CDR3 too. J is TRBJ1-6 and V is TRBV4-1; D remains ambiguous. CDR1 and CDR2 (germline): MGHRA, YSYEKL. Trimming removed 0 bases from V and 9 bases from J, with 6 bases in between. The CDR3 sequence is 13 residues long. The CDR3 nucleotides are TGCGCCAGCAGCCAAGATTTGGGTTCACCCCTCCACTTT. It is translated as CASSQDLGSPLHF.

This chain connects TRBV6-1 to TRBJ2-5, with 8 nucleotides matching TRBD1. The CDR3 extends over 13 amino acids. Germline values: CDR1 MNHNS, CDR2 SASEGT. The trim removed 5 bases at V and 5 bases at J, leaving 4 bases unmatched. This CDR3 is CASSRTGRETQYF. Written as DNA, the CDR3 is TGTGCCAGCAGTCGGACAGGGAGGGAGACCCAGTACTTC.

The V and J genes are TRBV29-1 and TRBJ2-1, with D maybe TRBD2 (7 bases). This CDR3 is 17 amino acids long. Trimming pared 2 bases from V and 3 bases from J, leaving 20 bases between. Germline V CDR1 and CDR2: SQVTM, ANQGSEA. The CDR3: CSVEQYGGPFLYNEQFF. The CDR3 DNA reads TGCAGCGTTGAACAGTACGGGGGGCCTTTCCTCTACAATGAGCAGTTCTTC.

This sequence joins TRBV15 and TRBJ1-1, with D perhaps matching TRBD1 (5 bases). In germline, CDR1 is LNHNV, CDR2 YYDKDF (reference sequence). Deletions cut 3 bases from V and 0 bases from J, with 14 bases between. The CDR3 extends over 16 amino acids. The CDR3 DNA is TGTGCCACCAGCAGGGGGCCAGCGGGAATGAACACTGAAGCTTTCTTT. It is translated as CATSRGPAGMNTEAFF.

This clone was seen a handful of times. The same CDR3 can be traced to other DNA sequences in this sample. This chain joins TRBV9 and TRBJ1-5; TRBD1 is a possible D gene (5 bases). The CDR3 runs to 14 residues. Germline V CDR1 and CDR2: SGDLS, YYNGEE. V lost 0 bases and J 7 bases, leaving 11 bases between the germline ends. The CDR3 DNA sequence: TGTGCCAGCAGCGTAGACGGGGCAGGGCAGCCCCAGCATTTT. This encodes CASSVDGAGQPQHF.

The chain is built from TRBV5-1 and TRBJ2-3; D is tentatively TRBD1 or TRBD2 (7 bases each). The V gene's germline CDR1 is SGHRS and CDR2 YFSETQ. The V end was cut by 6 bases, the J end by 2 bases, with 13 bases between. The CDR3 has 14 residues. The CDR3 coding sequence is TGCGCCAGCACCAGGGGGGGCTACACAGATACGCAGTATTTT. It specifies CASTRGGYTDTQYF.

This clone was seen a single time. This chain uses TRBV15 with TRBJ2-7, with a possible D match to TRBD2 (6 bases). The CDR3 is made up of 13 amino acids. Germline values: CDR1 LNHNV, CDR2 YYDKDF (reference sequence). Deletions cut 4 bases from V and 3 bases from J, with 10 bases between. The CDR3 region has the DNA TGTGCCACCAGCATATCCGGGGGCTACGAGCAGTACTTC. Amino acid sequence: CATSISGGYEQYF.

This clone was recorded only once. This chain connects TRBV7-2 to TRBJ2-1; D possibly matches TRBD1 or TRBD2 (6 bases each). This CDR3 is built from 14 residues. CDR1 is SGHTA and CDR2 is FQGNSA in the germline V gene. V was clipped by 4 bases and J by 9 bases, with 16 bases between them. CDR3 in DNA: TGTGCCAGCAGCTCGCGGACGGGGGCAGTTGAGCAGTTCTTC. Protein sequence: CASSSRTGAVEQFF.

The sample holds one count of this clone. The chain is built from TRBV30 and TRBJ1-2; D is possibly TRBD1 (5 bases). Germline CDR1 GTSNPN, CDR2 SVGIG (reference sequence). The CDR3 is made up of 14 amino acids. V lost 4 bases and J lost 7, with 19 bases in between. The CDR3 DNA reads TGTGCCTGGAAGTGGGAGATGGGGCCCCGTGGCTACACCTTC. Its translation: CAWKWEMGPRGYTF.

A single count supports this clone. The J gene is TRBJ2-2, the V gene TRBV7-2; 9 bases match TRBD1. Germline CDR1 and CDR2: SGHTA and FQGNSA. V gave up 5 bases and J gave up 12 bases; unmatched junction bases: 4. The CDR3 covers 12 residues. CDR3 sequence reads: CASSPDRGKLFF. CDR3 in DNA: TGTGCCAGCAGCCCCGACAGGGGGAAGCTGTTTTTT.

The gene calls are TRBV2 and TRBJ2-5, with 15 nucleotides matching TRBD2. Germline V gene sequence: CDR1 SNHLY, CDR2 FYNNEI. V trimming: 1 base; J trimming: 5 bases; junction bases outside the gene matches: 5. The CDR3 consists of 17 residues. The CDR3 DNA is TGTGCCAGCAGTGAAGGGACTAGCGGGGGGGCCAAGGAGACCCAGTACTTC. This translates into CASSEGTSGGAKETQYF.

Here the CDR3 reads CASSLGLKEGYTF. The CDR3, as DNA: TGCGCCAGCAGCTTGGGGCTCAAAGAGGGCTACACCTTC. The chain employs TRBV5-1 and TRBJ1-2, with D uncertain. Germline CDR1 SGHRS, CDR2 YFSETQ. The CDR3 length is 13 residues. Trimming stripped 0 bases from V and 8 bases from J, with 11 bases between. Combining the CDR3 with reference TRBV5-1 and TRBJ1-2 gives the whole variable domain KAGVTQTPRYLIKTRGQQVTLSCSPISGHRSVSWYQQTPGQGLQFLFEYFSETQRNKGNFPGRFSGRQFSNSRSEMNVSTLELGDSALYLCASSLGLKEGYTFGSGTRLTVV.

This chain uses TRBV6-1 with TRBJ1-1, with TRBD1 as a possible D gene (6 bases). The CDR3 has 13 amino acids. From germline, CDR1 is MNHNS and CDR2 SASEGT. The germline V and J ends were trimmed by 10 bases and 0 bases, with 12 bases remaining between them. The CDR3 region has the DNA TGTGCCACCCCGGGGGGCCTGAACACTGAAGCTTTCTTT. Its translation: CATPGGLNTEAFF.

The chain couples TRBV6-1 to TRBJ2-7, with D unclear. CDR1 is MNHNS and CDR2 is SASEGT in the germline V gene. The ends were cut back, 5 bases at V and 6 bases at J, with 8 bases in the middle. CDR3 length: 11 amino acids. CDR3 sequence reads: CASSRHSEQYF. In nucleotides, the CDR3 is TGTGCCAGCAGTCGGCACAGCGAGCAGTACTTC.

V is TRBV5-6 and J is TRBJ1-4; D perhaps matches TRBD1 (5 bases). CDR3 length: 14 amino acids. The germline V gene has CDR1 SGHDT and CDR2 YYEEEE. Trimming took off 0 bases at V and 2 bases at J, with 5 bases between the two ends. This CDR3 is CASSLGGTNEKLFF. Written as DNA, the CDR3 is TGTGCCAGCAGCTTGGGGGGCACTAATGAAAAACTGTTTTTT.

This chain joins TRBV29-1 and TRBJ2-3, with D uncertain. Germline CDR1 is SQVTM and CDR2 is ANQGSEA. Deletions cut 6 bases from V and 1 base from J, with 11 bases between. The CDR3 consists of 13 residues. As DNA, the CDR3 is TGCAGCGTGAGTGACACGCGCACAGATACGCAGTATTTT. Translation gives CSVSDTRTDTQYF.

This clone was counted only a few times. V and J are TRBV4-1 and TRBJ2-2; 8 bases are shared with TRBD2. Looked up from germline, CDR1 is MGHRA and CDR2 is YSYEKL. The CDR3 consists of 17 residues. V lost 4 bases, J lost 0 bases, and 7 bases stayed unmatched. In nucleotides, the CDR3 is TGCGCCAGCAGCCCTTATACAGCGGGGGCGAACACCGGGGAGCTGTTTTTT. It encodes CASSPYTAGANTGELFF.

This chain links TRBV5-6 with TRBJ1-1; D is unclear. Germline CDR1 and CDR2: SGHDT and YYEEEE. CDR3 size: 13 residues. V gave up 4 bases and J gave up 3 bases, with 10 bases separating them. The CDR3 loop is CASSKTAHTEAFF. The CDR3 DNA follows: TGTGCCAGCAGCAAGACGGCACACACTGAAGCTTTCTTT. Filled out from reference TRBV5-6 and TRBJ1-1, the complete variable domain reads DAGVTQSPTHLIKTRGQQVTLRCSPKSGHDTVSWYQQALGQGPQFIFQYYEEEERQRGNFPDRFSGHQFPNYSSELNVNALLLGDSALYLCASSKTAHTEAFFGQGTRLTVV.

The V call is TRBV7-8, the J call TRBJ1-2, with D perhaps matching TRBD1 (5 bases). Germline V gene lookup returns CDR1 SGHVS and CDR2 FQNEAQ. This CDR3 spans 16 amino acids. Trimming removed 0 bases at V and 2 bases at J, with 13 bases between. DNA of the CDR3: TGTGCCAGCAGCTTAGCGCCGGCAGGGATAAACTATGGCTACACCTTC. Protein: CASSLAPAGINYGYTF.

The rearrangement uses TRBV6-1 and TRBJ1-2; D is unresolved. The V gene lost 0 bases and the J gene lost 8 bases, with 16 bases spanning the gap. CDR1 is MNHNS, CDR2 SASEGT, per germline. There are 15 residues in the CDR3. CDR3 in DNA: TGTGCCAGCAGTGAAGCAAGGACTTCTCGGAGGGGCTACACCTTC. It is translated as CASSEARTSRRGYTF.